This TCR beta chain was sequenced during a study of blood T cell repertoires in COVID-19. In the source study's methods: Reference gene primer amplification gave nucleated cell count estimates. TCRdb's table, derived via immunoSEQ multiplex PCR, lists solely in-frame clones and lacks some. The D gene and trimming were derived from the DNA, and the V and J assignments and clone size from that table. The data show 250,000 to 350,000 clones, around nine tenths seen once. The CDR3 extends over 11 amino acids. Germline CDR1 GTSNPN, CDR2 SVGIG (reference sequence). V was trimmed by 1 base and J by 10 bases, leaving 8 bases between them.

The origin of this receptor is a man younger than 45 with acute or convalescent COVID-19. The chain has TRBV30 and TRBJ2-1; no clear D gene. Sequencing was performed on peripheral blood. The CDR3 spells CAWSDNREQFF. CDR3 nucleotide sequence: TGTGCCTGGAGTGACAACAGAGAGCAGTTCTTC.